This is a list of T cell receptor beta chains from one sample in a study of radiotherapy plus CTLA-4 blockade in lung cancer. Produced via immunoSEQ multiplex PCR; TCRdb's table is partial and in-frame only. The sample includes approximately 110,000 clones, roughly 86% of them seen just once. This specimen was peripheral blood, taken from a patient treated with radiotherapy plus ipilimumab. The receptor set was obtained from a human donor with non-small cell lung cancer that progressed on radiotherapy plus ipilimumab. Some clones in this sample may be carry-over from other donors' samples. Each CDR3 is given with its conserved first and last residue. The order of the fields is clone size, D gene, J gene, V gene, CDR3 DNA, CDR3 protein. A D gene is named only where the DNA matches it firmly. Size values are once, few and many counts, or a class for expanded clones, and some rows have none.

>few|TRBD1|TRBJ2-5|TRBV19
TGTGCCAGTAGTATTAGGACAGGGGCCAAGGGGGAGACCCAGTACTTC
CASSIRTGAKGETQYF
>once|TRBD2|TRBJ2-2|TRBV18
TGTGCCAGCTCTCATTACACAGCTAGCGGATACACCGGGGAGCTGTTTTTT
CASSHYTASGYTGELFF
>NA|TRBD1|TRBJ2-7|TRBV5-6
TGTGCCAGCAGCTTGAGTGGGACAGGGAGGGGGCAGTACTTC
CASSLSGTGRGQYF
>few|NA|TRBJ2-5|TRBV14
TGTGCCAGCAGCCCACGTTTACAAGAGACCCAGTACTTC
CASSPRLQETQYF
>NA|NA|TRBJ1-1|TRBV28
TGTGCCAGCAGTTTATTACAGACTGAAGCTTTCTTT
CASSLLQTEAFF
>NA|TRBD2|TRBJ2-3|TRBV7-9
TGTGCCAGCAGCTCGGGACTAGCGGGGGGGAGGTCAGATACGCAGTATTTT
CASSSGLAGGRSDTQYF
>NA|TRBD2|TRBJ2-7|TRBV11-2
TGTGCCAGCAGCTTAGATCGATCTAGCGGGGGGCCAGTGCAGTACTTC
CASSLDRSSGGPVQYF
>NA|NA|TRBJ2-5|TRBV5-6
TGTGCCAGCAGCGGAGGGATGTTATTGATAGAGACCCAGTACTTC
CASSGGMLLIETQYF
>NA|TRBD2|TRBJ2-3|TRBV5-1
TGCGCCAGCAGCTCCGGGACTAGAAGTGGCCGCGATACGCAGTATTTT
CASSSGTRSGRDTQYF
>NA|TRBD1|TRBJ2-2|TRBV29-1
TGCAGCGTTTTTGGGACAGGGAACACCGGGGAGCTGTTTTTT
CSVFGTGNTGELFF
>NA|TRBD2|TRBJ2-1|TRBV6-5
TGTGCCAGCAGTCCTCTAGCGGGAGAGCAGTTCTTC
CASSPLAGEQFF
>NA|NA|TRBJ2-7|TRBV21-1
TGTGCCAGCACCCGCCCGAGGAGAGACGGATCCTACGAGCAGTACTTC
CASTRPRRDGSYEQYF
>few|NA|TRBJ2-7|TRBV28
TGTGCCAGCAGTTTATTGCTGCGGGAGCAGTACTTC
CASSLLLREQYF
>medium-sized|TRBD1|TRBJ2-7|TRBV6-4
TGTGCCAGCAGTGACACTTGGGAGACAGGGGCGTACGAGCAGTACTTC
CASSDTWETGAYEQYF
>NA|TRBD2|TRBJ2-1|TRBV2
TGTGCCAGCAGTGAACAGCGGGGGGCCTACAATGAGCAGTTCTTC
CASSEQRGAYNEQFF
>NA|NA|TRBJ1-2|TRBV6-1
TGTGCCAGCAGTGAAGGACGATATGGCTACACCTTC
CASSEGRYGYTF
>few|NA|TRBJ2-1|TRBV7-9
TGTGCCAGCAGCTCCCTGACGGGTCAATCCTACAATGAGCAGTTCTTC
CASSSLTGQSYNEQFF
>NA|TRBD2|TRBJ2-3|TRBV2
TGTGCCAGCAGGGAGGTTCCCAGAGTAGCGGGGGGGCACATAGATACGCAGTATTTT
CASREVPRVAGGHIDTQYF
>NA|NA|TRBJ1-3|TRBV5-6
TGTGCCAGCAGCTTGGCCATGGATGAAGGGAACCAGAACACCATATATTTT
CASSLAMDEGNQNTIYF
>NA|NA|TRBJ1-6|TRBV6-1
TGTGCCAGCAGATTGGATACAGGGAATAATTCACCCCTCCACTTT
CASRLDTGNNSPLHF
>medium-sized|TRBD1|TRBJ1-2|TRBV11-2
TGTGCCAGCAGCTCACGACAGGGAATCCATGGCTACACCTTC
CASSSRQGIHGYTF
>NA|TRBD2|TRBJ2-7|TRBV7-6
TGTGCCAGCAGCTTTGGACTAGCGGGGGAGGAGCAGTACTTC
CASSFGLAGEEQYF
>NA|TRBD1|TRBJ2-2|TRBV6-5
TGTGCCAGCAGTTTTAGGGGACAGCAGAACACCGGGGAGCTGTTTTTT
CASSFRGQQNTGELFF
>NA|NA|TRBJ1-4|TRBV4-3
TGCGCCAGCAGCCAAGATGGTTCCCCGCTAGGAGAAAAACTGTTTTTT
CASSQDGSPLGEKLFF
>NA|TRBD1|TRBJ2-7|TRBV30
TGTGCCTGGTCCTTGGGACAGGGGTACTACGAGCAGTACTTC
CAWSLGQGYYEQYF
>NA|TRBD1|TRBJ1-2|TRBV28
TGTGCCAGCTGGGACAGGTCTAACTATGGCTACACCTTC
CASWDRSNYGYTF
>NA|NA|TRBJ1-1|TRBV19
TGTGCCAGTAGTAATATAAACCACATGAACACTGAAGCTTTCTTT
CASSNINHMNTEAFF
>NA|NA|TRBJ1-2|TRBV7-8
TGTGCCAGCAGCTTTCCAGAAAACTATGGCTACACCTTC
CASSFPENYGYTF
>once|NA|TRBJ1-4|TRBV2
TGTGCCAGCAGTCGGGAATTGCCTCAGGCTAATGAAAAACTGTTTTTT
CASSRELPQANEKLFF
>NA|TRBD1|TRBJ2-7|TRBV15
TGTGCCACCAGCAGAGCGGACAGGGGGAACGAGCAGTACTTC
CATSRADRGNEQYF
>NA|NA|TRBJ1-2|TRBV11-2
TGTGCCAGCACATCCCAGCACAATAACTATGGCTACACCTTC
CASTSQHNNYGYTF
>few|TRBD1|TRBJ2-7|TRBV27
TGTGCCAGCAGTCACCCCCCGGGACAGGGGGACTACGAGCAGTACTTC
CASSHPPGQGDYEQYF
>few|TRBD1|TRBJ2-2|TRBV2
TGTGCCAGCAGACGGACAGGGGGCGTATCCGGGGAGCTGTTTTTT
CASRRTGGVSGELFF
>NA|TRBD1|TRBJ1-1|TRBV6-5
TGTGCCAGCAGTGCGGACAGGGTGACTGAAGCTTTCTTT
CASSADRVTEAFF
>NA|NA|TRBJ2-7|TRBV2
TGTGCCAGTAGCTCGGAGGGCTTCGAGCAGTACTTC
CASSSEGFEQYF
>NA|TRBD1|TRBJ1-1|TRBV30
TGTGCCTGGAGCCCGACAGGGAGGAGAGGAGCTTTCTTT
CAWSPTGRRGAFF
>NA|NA|TRBJ2-2|TRBV4-2
TGTGCCAGCAGCGATGCTGCTAATAGCGAGGACACCGGGGAGCTGTTTTTT
CASSDAANSEDTGELFF
>NA|NA|TRBJ2-1|TRBV2
TGTGCCAGCAGTGAATTAGGAAGCTCCTACAATGAGCAGTTCTTC
CASSELGSSYNEQFF
>NA|NA|TRBJ1-2|TRBV7-9
TGTGCCAGCAGCTTAGGGGCTAACTATGGCTACACCTTC
CASSLGANYGYTF
>NA|NA|TRBJ1-2|TRBV19
TGTGCCAGTAGTATAGGGGCAATTAAAGCTAACTATGGCTACACCTTC
CASSIGAIKANYGYTF
>NA|NA|TRBJ1-1|TRBV29-1
TGCAGCGTTGATCGCGGGATGGGGACTGAAGCTTTCTTT
CSVDRGMGTEAFF
>NA|NA|TRBJ1-1|TRBV10-3
TGTGCCGCGAAACTTAGCCCGAACACTGAAGCTTTCTTT
CAAKLSPNTEAFF
>NA|NA|TRBJ1-4|TRBV6-5
TGTGCCAGCGGGGAAGCGCTCGGGGAAAAACTGTTTTTT
CASGEALGEKLFF
>NA|NA|TRBJ1-6|TRBV4-3
TGCGCCAGCAGCCAAGTGCCCCCATCACCCCTCCACTTT
CASSQVPPSPLHF
>NA|NA|TRBJ1-2|TRBV5-8
TGTGCCAGCAGCCGAGGACAGTATGGCTACACCTTC
CASSRGQYGYTF
>NA|NA|TRBJ1-1|TRBV15
TGTGCCACCAGCAGAGTCGGATCGAACACTGAAGCTTTCTTT
CATSRVGSNTEAFF
>NA|NA|TRBJ1-1|TRBV9
TGTGCCAGCAGCGCTGGACTGCTTGGGTCTGGGAGAAACACTGAAGCTTTCTTT
CASSAGLLGSGRNTEAFF
>NA|TRBD1|TRBJ2-5|TRBV7-7
TGTGCTAGCAGCCCGACAGGGGGGGGCGAGACCCAGTACTTC
CASSPTGGGETQYF
>NA|TRBD2|TRBJ2-3|TRBV5-1
TGCGCCAGCAGCCTGTTGGTAGCGGGGGGGACAGATACGCAGTATTTT
CASSLLVAGGTDTQYF
>NA|NA|TRBJ1-1|TRBV13
TGTGCCAGCAGCTTGCAATCCTGGAACACTGAAGCTTTCTTT
CASSLQSWNTEAFF
>NA|NA|TRBJ2-7|TRBV10-3
TGTGCCACACGGACGGGGAATCCCTACGAGCAGTACTTC
CATRTGNPYEQYF
>NA|NA|TRBJ2-6|TRBV7-2
TGTGCCAGCAGCTTACGGCCAAGCTCTGGGGCCAACGTCCTGACTTTC
CASSLRPSSGANVLTF
>NA|NA|TRBJ2-3|TRBV9
TGTGCCAGCAGCCCCCACCTGCCCGGCTCAGATACGCAGTATTTT
CASSPHLPGSDTQYF